Listed here are 28 T cell receptor beta chains from one sample, sequenced in a study of read filtering for tumor transcriptome and immune sequencing. This library used approximately 370 ng RNA and molecular barcoded adaptors spanning alpha/delta and beta/gamma chains. One entry per CDR3 protein results from TCRdb running MiXCR on the reads. Seen here are about 130,000 distinct CDR3 sequences, 10% to 15% observed once, and the top ten hold approximately 10%. Sequenced: a population of CD138-negative cells sorted from bone marrow. All receptors come from a donor aged 40 or over with multiple myeloma.

A word on this clonotype: This may arise from a read error, as a much more abundant clone is one base away. The J gene is TRBJ2-7, the V gene TRBV6-6, with 10 bases identical to TRBD2. CDR3 length: 16 residues. Germline loops: CDR1 MNHNY, CDR2 SVGAGI (reference sequence). V lost 0 bases to trimming and J lost 0 bases; unmatched junction nucleotides: 2. Written as DNA, the CDR3 is TGTGCCAGCAGTTACTCGAGCGGGAGGGGCTCCTACGAGCAGTACTTC. Translated: CASSYSSGRGSYEQYF.

Ten or more counts support this clonotype. The chain carries TRBV5-5 and TRBJ2-2; perhaps TRBD1 as D (5 bases). The CDR3 spans 15 residues. Trimming cost V 4 bases and J 0 bases, with 10 bases left between them. The germline gives CDR1 SGHKS, CDR2 YYEKEE (reference sequence). The CDR3 here is CASSSQGTNTGELFF. Written as DNA, the CDR3 is TGTGCCAGCAGCAGCCAGGGCACGAACACCGGGGAGCTGTTTTTT.

This clonotype was counted at least ten times. The genes are TRBV5-1 and TRBJ1-2, with D unclear. The CDR3 runs 15 residues. V dropped 2 bases and J dropped 6 bases, with 17 bases sitting between them. Germline loops: CDR1 SGHRS, CDR2 YFSETQ. CDR3 coding DNA: TGCGCCAGCAGCTTTACCCTCCCGGCGGTCGATGGCTACACCTTC. It yields the protein CASSFTLPAVDGYTF.

This clonotype was counted ten times or more. The chain recombines TRBV28 with TRBJ1-1; D not certain. The V and J ends lost 2 bases and 11 bases respectively, with 9 bases between them. CDR3 size: 11 residues. The V gene's germline CDR1 is MDHEN and CDR2 SYDVKM. CDR3 amino acids: CASSLKVAAFF. The CDR3 DNA follows: TGTGCCAGCAGTTTAAAGGTGGCTGCTTTCTTT.

This clonotype has a count of ten or more. J is TRBJ1-4 and V is TRBV15, with TRBD1 identical over 9 bases. The ends lost 3 bases at V and 5 bases at J; junction bases unmatched: 7. This CDR3 comprises 16 residues. Germline V gives CDR1 LNHNV, CDR2 YYDKDF (reference sequence). CDR3 nucleotides: TGTGCCACCAGCAGGGTTCCGGGACAGGGAAATGAAAAACTGTTTTTT. Translation: CATSRVPGQGNEKLFF.

V is TRBV12-3 or TRBV12-4 and J is TRBJ2-4; the D gene is possibly TRBD2 (6 bases). Trimming cost V 8 bases and J 2 bases, with 16 bases left between them. CDR3 size: 15 residues. DNA for the CDR3: TGTGCCAGCGTGGGAGGAGCCCCCACCAAAAACATTCAGTACTTC. This sequence encodes CASVGGAPTKNIQYF.

This clonotype was counted many times. The chain links TRBV28 to TRBJ1-2, with 11 bases that match TRBD1. CDR1 is MDHEN and CDR2 is SYDVKM in the germline V gene. Trimming at V came to 5 bases and at J to 7 bases, leaving 6 bases not matched to a gene. CDR3 size: 14 residues. The CDR3, as DNA: TGTGCCAGCAGTCCGGACAGGGGGCGGTTTGGCTACACCTTC. It encodes CASSPDRGRFGYTF.

The chain has TRBV28 and TRBJ1-3, with D possibly being TRBD1 (5 bases). The CDR3 runs 15 residues. CDR1 and CDR2 from the germline V gene are MDHEN and SYDVKM. Trimming stripped 6 bases from V and 6 bases from J, with 18 bases between. CDR3 DNA sequence: TGTGCCAGCAGACCAACAGGTGTTGGAGAAAACACCATATATTTT. This gives the protein CASRPTGVGENTIYF.

V and J are TRBV5-1 and TRBJ2-5; no reliable D call. V shed 0 bases and J shed 1 base, with 7 bases lying between them. The length of the CDR3 is 14 residues. Germline values: CDR1 SGHRS, CDR2 YFSETQ. Here the CDR3 reads CASSLGGIQETQYF. Written as DNA, the CDR3 is TGCGCCAGCAGCTTGGGAGGAATCCAAGAGACCCAGTACTTC.

In its sample, this clonotype was seen many times. This chain connects TRBV7-2 to TRBJ1-4, with 8 bases matching TRBD1. CDR1 is SGHTA and CDR2 is FQGNSA in the germline V gene. The trim removed 6 bases at V and 8 bases at J, leaving 8 bases unmatched. The CDR3 runs to 14 residues. The CDR3 DNA reads as TGTGCCAGCAGGGCCGGGACAGGTGGGGAAAAACTGTTTTTT. It translates to CASRAGTGGEKLFF. Full variable domain (missing parts from reference TRBV7-2 and TRBJ1-4): GAGVSQSPSNKVTEKGKDVELRCDPISGHTALYWYRQSLGQGLEFLIYFQGNSAPDKSGLPSDRFSAERTGGSVSTLTIQRTQQEDSAVYLCASRAGTGGEKLFFGSGTQLSVL.

The gene calls are TRBV7-2 and TRBJ1-5, with D possibly being TRBD1 (5 bases). CDR1 SGHTA and CDR2 FQGNSA come from the germline V gene. Trimming left V 4 bases short and J 0 bases short, with 10 bases between. The CDR3 is 15 amino acids. The CDR3 DNA reads TGTGCCAGCAGCTCCGAGGGGTATAGCAATCAGCCCCAGCATTTT. As protein: CASSSEGYSNQPQHF. The variable domain in full, with the rest retrieved from reference TRBV7-2 and TRBJ1-5, is GAGVSQSPSNKVTEKGKDVELRCDPISGHTALYWYRQSLGQGLEFLIYFQGNSAPDKSGLPSDRFSAERTGGSVSTLTIQRTQQEDSAVYLCASSSEGYSNQPQHFGDGTRLSIL.

This clonotype occurred a few times. The chain uses TRBV5-4 and TRBJ1-1; D gene unclear. V gave up 2 bases and J gave up 1 base, with 12 bases separating them. This CDR3 is 15 amino acids long. Germline V gene sequence: CDR1 SGHNT, CDR2 YYREEE (reference sequence). The CDR3 loop is CASSFPGRPNTEAFF. DNA for the CDR3: TGTGCCAGCAGCTTTCCTGGGCGTCCGAACACTGAAGCTTTCTTT.

Ten or more counts support this clonotype. This rearrangement joins TRBV27 to TRBJ1-5; 10 bases map to TRBD1. Germline CDR1 and CDR2: MNHEY and SMNVEV (reference sequence). V dropped 4 bases and J dropped 6; count of bases not matched to a gene: 12. CDR3 length: 17 amino acids. CDR3 sequence: CASSSRQGARSGQPQHF. The DNA for the CDR3 is TGTGCCAGCAGTTCACGACAGGGGGCGCGATCTGGTCAGCCCCAGCATTTT.

This clonotype was counted many times. The rearrangement joins TRBV7-2 to TRBJ2-1; TRBD2 is a possible D gene (6 bases). V gave up 4 bases and J gave up 7 bases, with 14 bases separating them. CDR1 is SGHTA and CDR2 is FQGNSA in the germline V gene. There are 14 residues in the CDR3. The CDR3 spells CASSSSGTPNEQFF. The CDR3, as DNA: TGTGCCAGCAGCTCCTCCGGGACTCCTAATGAGCAGTTCTTC.

There are many counts of this clonotype. The CDR3 loop is CASSLDRENTGELFF. For the CDR3, the DNA is TGCGCCAGCAGCTTGGACAGGGAGAACACCGGGGAGCTGTTTTTT. V and J are TRBV5-1 and TRBJ2-2, with TRBD1 as a possible D gene (6 bases). CDR1 and CDR2 (germline): SGHRS, YFSETQ. Trimming pared 0 bases from V and 1 base from J, leaving 7 bases between. The CDR3 totals 15 residues.

This clonotype came up many times. The chain employs TRBV4-1 and TRBJ2-1; D is unresolved. The germline CDR1 and CDR2 sequences are MGHRA and YSYEKL. This CDR3 comprises 13 residues. With 0 bases removed from V and 13 bases from J, the gap between germline ends came to 13 bases. The CDR3 protein is CASSQDWQIEQFF. CDR3 bases: TGCGCCAGCAGCCAAGACTGGCAAATAGAACAGTTCTTC.

This clonotype came up many times. The rearrangement links TRBV5-1 to TRBJ2-2, with 9 bases fitting TRBD1. Trimming took 4 bases from V and 7 from J; bases not matched to a gene: 8. The CDR3 has 15 amino acids. The germline V gene encodes CDR1 SGHRS and CDR2 YFSETQ. The CDR3: CASSTGTGPGGELFF. The CDR3 nucleotides read TGCGCCAGCAGCACCGGGACAGGGCCCGGCGGGGAGCTGTTTTTT.

This clonotype was observed at least ten times. The CDR3 region is CASSLPGTGAYEQYF. The CDR3 nucleotides read TGTGCCAGCAGCCTCCCCGGGACAGGGGCCTACGAGCAGTACTTC. The V gene is TRBV3-1, the J gene TRBJ2-7, with 10 bases lining up with TRBD1. Per the germline V gene, CDR1 is LGHDT and CDR2 is YNNKEL (reference sequence). The V gene end was trimmed by 4 bases and the J gene end by 2 bases; junction bases not matched to a gene: 5. This CDR3 has 15 residues.

A single count supports this clonotype. The V call is TRBV7-2, the J call TRBJ1-3; D possibly corresponds to TRBD1 (5 bases). Germline CDR1 and CDR2: SGHTA and FQGNSA. The V and J ends lost 1 base and 4 bases respectively, with 11 bases between them. The CDR3 extends over 15 amino acids. The CDR3 sequence is CASSLGGSYGNTIYF. Here the CDR3 DNA reads TGTGCCAGCAGCTTAGGGGGGAGTTACGGAAACACCATATATTTT.

The sample holds many counts of this clonotype. V and J are TRBV3-1 and TRBJ2-1; D possibly corresponds to TRBD2 (6 bases). Between the trimmed V and J ends, which lost 0 bases and 12 bases, there was a span of 15 bases. CDR1 is LGHDT, CDR2 YNNKEL, per germline (reference sequence). This CDR3 contains 14 residues. The CDR3 bases are TGTGCCAGCAGCCAAGACGCCGGAGGGCGCAGGCAGTTCTTC. It translates to CASSQDAGGRRQFF.

This clonotype was observed many times. The gene calls are TRBV12-3 or TRBV12-4 and TRBJ2-1; TRBD1 might be the D (6 bases). V lost 2 bases, J lost 4 bases, and 12 bases lay in between. The CDR3 is 15 amino acids. CDR3 protein: CASSLTQGIYNEQFF. CDR3 coding DNA: TGTGCCAGCAGTTTAACACAGGGAATTTACAATGAGCAGTTCTTC.

The V gene is TRBV10-3, the J gene TRBJ1-5, with a tentative D call TRBD1 (5 bases). Trimming removed 6 bases at V and 6 bases at J, with 12 bases between. Looked up from germline, CDR1 is ENHRY and CDR2 is SYGVKD. The CDR3 is 13 amino acids. As DNA, the CDR3 is TGTGCCATCAGGGGGCTACAGGCTCAGCCCCAGCATTTT. Protein: CAIRGLQAQPQHF.

There are many counts of this clonotype. The J gene is TRBJ2-1, the V gene TRBV6-1; D uncertain. Trimming removed 1 base from V and 0 bases from J, with 10 bases in between. The length of the CDR3 is 16 residues. Germline loops: CDR1 MNHNS, CDR2 SASEGT. CDR3 bases: TGTGCCAGCAGTGAAGGTTGGCAGAGCTCCTACAATGAGCAGTTCTTC. This translates into CASSEGWQSSYNEQFF.

In its sample, this clonotype was seen many times. The chain couples TRBV18 to TRBJ2-1; perhaps TRBD1 as D (6 bases). CDR1 and CDR2 from the germline V gene are KGHSH and LQKENI. V dropped 3 bases and J dropped 0 bases, with 12 bases sitting between them. This CDR3 is built from 16 residues. The CDR3 spells CASSPSRGSSYNEQFF. The CDR3 bases are TGTGCCAGCTCACCGAGTAGGGGGAGCTCCTACAATGAGCAGTTCTTC.

This clonotype has just one count. This likely came from a read error, as a far larger clone is one base away. This sequence joins TRBV6-5 and TRBJ2-3, with a weak D call TRBD2 (6 bases). The germline gives CDR1 MNHEY, CDR2 SVGAGI. V shed 4 bases and J shed 2 bases, with 13 bases lying between them. The CDR3 spans 15 residues. Written as DNA, the CDR3 is TGTGCCAGCAGTTTATTTGCGGGGTACACAGATACGCAGTATTTT. Residues: CASSLFAGYTDTQYF.

This clonotype was observed many times. This chain joins TRBV7-2 and TRBJ2-1; 8 nucleotides align to TRBD2. This CDR3 spans 16 amino acids. Per germline, CDR1 SGHTA and CDR2 FQGNSA. V lost 4 bases and J lost 7; bases outside the gene matches: 12. The DNA for the CDR3 is TGTGCCAGCAGCTCCCGGGGAGCGGGAGCAAGAAATGAGCAGTTCTTC. This translates into CASSSRGAGARNEQFF.

For this clonotype: Being one base from a much bigger clone, this may be a read error. Without the conserved terminal phenylalanine or tryptophan, this CDR3 likely stems from a read error. The chain links TRBV2 to TRBJ1-5; D gene uncertain. The CDR3 has 13 amino acids. Looked up from germline, CDR1 is SNHLY and CDR2 is FYNNEI. V lost 6 bases to trimming and J lost 5 bases, with 11 bases between them. DNA of the CDR3: TGTGCCAGCAGCCTAAGGACCTATCAGCCCCAGCATTCT. Protein sequence: CASSLRTYQPQHS.

This clonotype was found a few times. The rearrangement uses TRBV29-1 and TRBJ1-2; 8 positions match TRBD1. The CDR3 totals 14 residues. Germline CDR1 reads SQVTM; CDR2 reads ANQGSEA. With V trimmed by 7 bases and J by 4 bases, 11 bases remained unmatched. CDR3 protein: CSALKTGGGYGYTF. The CDR3 DNA sequence: TGCAGCGCCCTAAAAACAGGGGGTGGCTATGGCTACACCTTC.